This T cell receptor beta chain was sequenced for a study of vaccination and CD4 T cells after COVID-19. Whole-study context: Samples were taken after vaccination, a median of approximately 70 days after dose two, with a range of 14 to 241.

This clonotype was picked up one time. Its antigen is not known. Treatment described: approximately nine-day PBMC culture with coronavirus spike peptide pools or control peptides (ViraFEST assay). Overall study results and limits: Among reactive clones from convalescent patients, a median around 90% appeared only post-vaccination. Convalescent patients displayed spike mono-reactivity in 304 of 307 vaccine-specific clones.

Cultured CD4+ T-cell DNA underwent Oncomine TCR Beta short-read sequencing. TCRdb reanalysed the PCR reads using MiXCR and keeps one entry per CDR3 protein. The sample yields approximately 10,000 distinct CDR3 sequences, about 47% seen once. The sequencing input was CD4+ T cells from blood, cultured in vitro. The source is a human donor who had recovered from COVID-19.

The CDR3 coding sequence is TGTGCCACCAGCTCTTATCCCCCATTAGAAGCTTTCTTT. Translation gives CATSSYPPLEAFF. The chain is built from TRBV15 and TRBJ1-1; D gene unclear. This CDR3 is built from 13 residues. The germline V gene has CDR1 LNHNV and CDR2 YYDKDF (reference sequence). V was clipped by 5 bases and J by 8 bases, with 15 bases between them.